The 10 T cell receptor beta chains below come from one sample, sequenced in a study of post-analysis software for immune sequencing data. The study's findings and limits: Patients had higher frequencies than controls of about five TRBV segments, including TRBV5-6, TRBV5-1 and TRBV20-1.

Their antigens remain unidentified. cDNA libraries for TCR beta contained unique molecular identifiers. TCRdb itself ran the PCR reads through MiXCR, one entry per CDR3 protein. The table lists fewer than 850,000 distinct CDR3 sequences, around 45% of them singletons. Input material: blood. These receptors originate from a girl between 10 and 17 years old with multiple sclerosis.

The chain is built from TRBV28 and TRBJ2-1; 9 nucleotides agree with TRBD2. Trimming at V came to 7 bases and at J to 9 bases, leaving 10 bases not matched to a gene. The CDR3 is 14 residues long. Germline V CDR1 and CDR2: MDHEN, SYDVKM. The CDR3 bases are TGTGCCAGCAATGGCCTAGCGGGAATCGGTGAGCAGTTCTTC. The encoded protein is CASNGLAGIGEQFF.

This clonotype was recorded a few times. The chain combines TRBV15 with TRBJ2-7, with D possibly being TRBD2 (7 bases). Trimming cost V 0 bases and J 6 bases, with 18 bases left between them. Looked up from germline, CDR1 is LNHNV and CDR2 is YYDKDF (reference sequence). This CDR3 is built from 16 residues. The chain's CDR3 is CATSRDLGGLRGEQYF. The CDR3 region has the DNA TGTGCCACCAGCAGAGATCTGGGGGGGCTTCGGGGCGAGCAGTACTTC.

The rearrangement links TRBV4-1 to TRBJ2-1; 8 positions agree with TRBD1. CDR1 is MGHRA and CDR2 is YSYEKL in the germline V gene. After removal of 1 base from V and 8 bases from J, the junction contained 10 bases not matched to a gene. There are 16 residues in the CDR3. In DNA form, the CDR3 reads TGCGCCAGCAGCCAAGGGACAGGGCCGGCCTGGGATGAGCAGTTCTTC. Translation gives CASSQGTGPAWDEQFF.

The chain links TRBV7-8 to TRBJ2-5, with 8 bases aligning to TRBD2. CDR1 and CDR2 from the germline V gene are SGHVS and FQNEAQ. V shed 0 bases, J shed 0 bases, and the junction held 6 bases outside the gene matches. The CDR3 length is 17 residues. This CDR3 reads CASSLALLAVNQETQYF. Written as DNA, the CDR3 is TGTGCCAGCAGCTTAGCACTACTAGCGGTAAACCAAGAGACCCAGTACTTC.

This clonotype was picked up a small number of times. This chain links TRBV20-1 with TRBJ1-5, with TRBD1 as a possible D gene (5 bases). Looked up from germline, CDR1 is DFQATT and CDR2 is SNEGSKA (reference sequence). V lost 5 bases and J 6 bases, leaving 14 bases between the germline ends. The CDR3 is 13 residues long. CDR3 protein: CSAFSRGSQPQHF. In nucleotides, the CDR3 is TGCAGTGCTTTTTCAAGGGGTTCTCAGCCCCAGCATTTT.

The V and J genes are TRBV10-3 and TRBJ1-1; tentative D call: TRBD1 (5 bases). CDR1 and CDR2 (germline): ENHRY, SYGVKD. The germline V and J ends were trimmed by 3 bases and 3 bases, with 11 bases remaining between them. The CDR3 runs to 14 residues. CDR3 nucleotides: TGTGCCATCAGTGAACTGGGGGGGGACACTGAAGCTTTCTTT. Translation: CAISELGGDTEAFF.

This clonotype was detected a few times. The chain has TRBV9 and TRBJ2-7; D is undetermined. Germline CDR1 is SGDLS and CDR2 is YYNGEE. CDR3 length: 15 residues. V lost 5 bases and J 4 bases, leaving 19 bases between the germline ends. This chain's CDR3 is CASSSGPGMSYEQYF. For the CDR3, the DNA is TGTGCCAGCAGTTCCGGGCCCGGTATGAGTTACGAGCAGTACTTC.

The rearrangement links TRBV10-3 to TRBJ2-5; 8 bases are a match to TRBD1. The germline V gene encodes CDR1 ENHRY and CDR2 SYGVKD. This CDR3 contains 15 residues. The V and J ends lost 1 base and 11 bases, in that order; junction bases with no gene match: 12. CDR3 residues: CAISELQGARVEQYF. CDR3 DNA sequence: TGTGCCATCAGTGAGTTGCAGGGGGCACGTGTGGAGCAGTACTTC.

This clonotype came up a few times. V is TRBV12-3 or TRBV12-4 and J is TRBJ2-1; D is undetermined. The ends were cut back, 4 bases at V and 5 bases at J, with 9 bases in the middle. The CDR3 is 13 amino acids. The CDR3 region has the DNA TGTGCCAGCAGTTCCGGTTTTCACAATGAGCAGTTCTTC. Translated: CASSSGFHNEQFF.

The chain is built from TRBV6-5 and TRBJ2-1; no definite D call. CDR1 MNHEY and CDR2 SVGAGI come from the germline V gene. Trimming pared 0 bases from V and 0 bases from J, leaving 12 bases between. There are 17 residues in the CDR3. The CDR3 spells CASSYSNTDASYNEQFF. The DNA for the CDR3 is TGTGCCAGCAGTTACTCGAACACTGACGCCTCCTACAATGAGCAGTTCTTC.